The rows below give T cell receptor beta chains drawn from one sample of a study of immune cell composition in non-small cell lung cancer. TCRdb keeps only in-frame clones here, not all; method: immunoSEQ multiplex PCR. Here the sample spans 7,500 to 10,000 clones, under 70% being singletons. The sequenced material came from non-adjacent lung tissue. Source of these receptors: a human donor with non-small cell lung cancer. The CDR3 runs from the conserved cysteine through the conserved F or W. The order of the fields is V gene, D gene, J gene, clone size, CDR3 DNA, CDR3 protein. The D gene is left open where the match is weak. The size of a clone is reported for some rows only, either as once, few or many, or as a class for expanded clones.

v_call: TRBV5-1
d_call: TRBD2
j_call: TRBJ2-1
clone_size: NA
cdr3_nt: TGCGCCAGCAGCGGGGGCGATAGCGGGGGGCCCTCCTACAATGAGCAGTTCTTC
cdr3_aa: CASSGGDSGGPSYNEQFF

v_call: TRBV7-6
d_call: NA
j_call: TRBJ2-1
clone_size: NA
cdr3_nt: TGTGCCAGCAGCTCGGACAGTCTGGAGGACAATGAGCAGTTCTTC
cdr3_aa: CASSSDSLEDNEQFF

v_call: TRBV6-6
d_call: TRBD1
j_call: TRBJ1-4
clone_size: NA
cdr3_nt: TGTGCCAGCACACTCGGACAGGGGGTGGAAAAACTGTTTTTT
cdr3_aa: CASTLGQGVEKLFF

v_call: TRBV19
d_call: TRBD1
j_call: TRBJ2-3
clone_size: NA
cdr3_nt: TGTGCCAGTAGTCCCCGGACAGGGGACCCAGATACGCAGTATTTT
cdr3_aa: CASSPRTGDPDTQYF

v_call: TRBV19
d_call: TRBD2
j_call: TRBJ2-1
clone_size: NA
cdr3_nt: TGTGCCAGTAGCTCGTCCCCGCGGGGGTACAATGAGCAGTTCTTC
cdr3_aa: CASSSSPRGYNEQFF

v_call: TRBV6-4
d_call: TRBD2
j_call: TRBJ2-3
clone_size: NA
cdr3_nt: TGTGCCAGCAGTGACGTAGCGGGGGGGCCAGATACGCAGTATTTT
cdr3_aa: CASSDVAGGPDTQYF

v_call: TRBV7-2
d_call: NA
j_call: TRBJ2-3
clone_size: NA
cdr3_nt: TGTGCCAGCAGCTTAAGGGCAGGGCCGACGCAGTATTTT
cdr3_aa: CASSLRAGPTQYF

v_call: TRBV7-2
d_call: TRBD2
j_call: TRBJ2-2
clone_size: NA
cdr3_nt: TGTGCCAGCAGCCGTAGCGGGGGGGCTGGCACCGGGGAGCTGTTTTTT
cdr3_aa: CASSRSGGAGTGELFF

v_call: TRBV9
d_call: NA
j_call: TRBJ1-2
clone_size: few
cdr3_nt: TGTGCCAGCAGCGTCTCCGGGACATACTATGGCTACACCTTC
cdr3_aa: CASSVSGTYYGYTF

v_call: TRBV4-1
d_call: NA
j_call: TRBJ1-6
clone_size: NA
cdr3_nt: TGCGCCAGCAGCGAAAGCGGGGGCTGGGATTCACCCCTCCACTTT
cdr3_aa: CASSESGGWDSPLHF

v_call: TRBV13
d_call: TRBD1
j_call: TRBJ1-2
clone_size: few
cdr3_nt: TGTGCCAGCAGCTTTCAGGGGGATGGCTACACCTTC
cdr3_aa: CASSFQGDGYTF

v_call: TRBV4-3
d_call: NA
j_call: TRBJ1-1
clone_size: NA
cdr3_nt: TGCGCCAGCAGCCAAGATAGTAGGGGTCTAACTGAAGCTTTCTTT
cdr3_aa: CASSQDSRGLTEAFF

v_call: TRBV10-2
d_call: TRBD2
j_call: TRBJ2-5
clone_size: NA
cdr3_nt: TGCGCCAGCCAAGGGTCTAGCGGGGAGACCCAGTACTTC
cdr3_aa: CASQGSSGETQYF

v_call: TRBV7-8
d_call: NA
j_call: TRBJ2-1
clone_size: once
cdr3_nt: TGTGCCAGCAGCTCCTCGGGGGGCCTCAATGAGCAGTTCTTC
cdr3_aa: CASSSSGGLNEQFF

v_call: TRBV6-1
d_call: NA
j_call: TRBJ2-1
clone_size: NA
cdr3_nt: TGTGCCAGCAGGCGAGGTTTTAATGAGCAGTTCTTC
cdr3_aa: CASRRGFNEQFF

v_call: TRBV4-3
d_call: NA
j_call: TRBJ1-5
clone_size: NA
cdr3_nt: TGCGCCAGCAGCCAAGGTTTTGTTGGCGAGGGCTCGGATCAGCCCCAGCATTTT
cdr3_aa: CASSQGFVGEGSDQPQHF

v_call: TRBV19
d_call: TRBD1
j_call: TRBJ1-2
clone_size: few
cdr3_nt: TGTGCCAGTAGTACCCGACAGGGCTATGGCTACACCTTC
cdr3_aa: CASSTRQGYGYTF

v_call: TRBV9
d_call: TRBD2
j_call: TRBJ2-3
clone_size: NA
cdr3_nt: TGTGCCAGCAGCGTAGGCGGGCTAGCGGGGGCAGCAGATACGCAGTATTTT
cdr3_aa: CASSVGGLAGAADTQYF

v_call: TRBV15
d_call: NA
j_call: TRBJ2-7
clone_size: medium-sized
cdr3_nt: TGTGCCACCAGCAGAGGGGGAGTGGGCGGCCTGGAGCAGTACTTC
cdr3_aa: CATSRGGVGGLEQYF

v_call: TRBV7-8
d_call: TRBD1
j_call: TRBJ2-7
clone_size: NA
cdr3_nt: TGTGCCAGCAGCCCCCGGGACAGGGACTCCTACGAGCAGTACTTC
cdr3_aa: CASSPRDRDSYEQYF

v_call: TRBV4-3
d_call: TRBD2
j_call: TRBJ2-3
clone_size: once
cdr3_nt: TGCGCCAGCAGCCCCGGGGGGGAGGGAGATACGCAGTATTTT
cdr3_aa: CASSPGGEGDTQYF

v_call: TRBV5-1
d_call: NA
j_call: TRBJ2-3
clone_size: NA
cdr3_nt: TGCGCCAGCAGCTTGGAACAGGGATCAACAGATACGCAGTATTTT
cdr3_aa: CASSLEQGSTDTQYF

v_call: TRBV21-1
d_call: NA
j_call: TRBJ2-7
clone_size: NA
cdr3_nt: TGTGCCAGCGGGCAGGCCTACGAGCAGTACTTC
cdr3_aa: CASGQAYEQYF

v_call: TRBV9
d_call: TRBD1
j_call: TRBJ1-4
clone_size: few
cdr3_nt: TGTGCCAGCAGCACCAGGACAGGACTGAATGAAAAACTGTTTTTT
cdr3_aa: CASSTRTGLNEKLFF

v_call: TRBV9
d_call: NA
j_call: TRBJ2-7
clone_size: NA
cdr3_nt: TGTGCCAGCAGCCCCCAAGGAGGGATATACGAGCAGTACTTC
cdr3_aa: CASSPQGGIYEQYF

v_call: TRBV14
d_call: TRBD2
j_call: TRBJ2-3
clone_size: NA
cdr3_nt: TGTGCCAGCAGCCAAGATCCACCCGCTAGCGGGGGGGTGCCAGATACGCAGTATTTT
cdr3_aa: CASSQDPPASGGVPDTQYF

v_call: TRBV11-2
d_call: TRBD1
j_call: TRBJ1-2
clone_size: once
cdr3_nt: TGTGCCAGCAGCTTAGAAGGGGGCGCGAATGGCAATGGCTACACCTTC
cdr3_aa: CASSLEGGANGNGYTF

v_call: TRBV6-5
d_call: TRBD1
j_call: TRBJ2-7
clone_size: NA
cdr3_nt: TGTGCCAGCAGTTACTCATGGACAGGGTCCGGCTACGAGCAGTACTTC
cdr3_aa: CASSYSWTGSGYEQYF

v_call: TRBV18
d_call: NA
j_call: TRBJ1-5
clone_size: NA
cdr3_nt: TGTGCCAGCCGGAAACAGGGTGGCAATCAGCCCCAGCATTTT
cdr3_aa: CASRKQGGNQPQHF

v_call: TRBV10-3
d_call: TRBD1
j_call: TRBJ2-3
clone_size: few
cdr3_nt: TGTGCCATCAGCGCCGGGACAGGGTTGACAGATACGCAGTATTTT
cdr3_aa: CAISAGTGLTDTQYF

v_call: TRBV15
d_call: NA
j_call: TRBJ1-2
clone_size: NA
cdr3_nt: TGTGCCACCAGCCCAAGAACGGGGGATGGCTACACCTTC
cdr3_aa: CATSPRTGDGYTF

v_call: TRBV7-9
d_call: TRBD1
j_call: TRBJ2-1
clone_size: NA
cdr3_nt: TGTGCCAGCAGTTTTCCCGGGACAGGGCAACTACACTCCTACAATGAGCAGTTCTTC
cdr3_aa: CASSFPGTGQLHSYNEQFF

v_call: TRBV19
d_call: TRBD1
j_call: TRBJ1-3
clone_size: NA
cdr3_nt: TGTGCCAGTAGCCGAGGGCAGGGGGAATGGTGGCCCTCTGGAAACACCATATATTTT
cdr3_aa: CASSRGQGEWWPSGNTIYF

v_call: TRBV5-1
d_call: TRBD1
j_call: TRBJ1-4
clone_size: NA
cdr3_nt: TGCGCCAGCAGCCCCCGGACAGGTGATAATGAAAAACTGTTTTTT
cdr3_aa: CASSPRTGDNEKLFF

v_call: TRBV19
d_call: NA
j_call: TRBJ1-5
clone_size: NA
cdr3_nt: TGTGCCAGTAGCCCTAAACAGCTTCCCCAGCATTTT
cdr3_aa: CASSPKQLPQHF

v_call: TRBV5-1
d_call: NA
j_call: TRBJ1-5
clone_size: NA
cdr3_nt: TGCGCCAGCAGCTTGACAGGGCGTGAGGGTCAGCCCCAGCATTTT
cdr3_aa: CASSLTGREGQPQHF

v_call: TRBV19
d_call: TRBD1
j_call: TRBJ2-7
clone_size: NA
cdr3_nt: TGTGCCAGTAGTATTGGACAGGGGGGCGAGCAGTACTTC
cdr3_aa: CASSIGQGGEQYF

v_call: TRBV2
d_call: TRBD1
j_call: TRBJ1-5
clone_size: NA
cdr3_nt: TGTGCCAGCAGTGAGGGGACAGGGAGTCAGCCCCAGCATTTT
cdr3_aa: CASSEGTGSQPQHF

v_call: TRBV6-1
d_call: TRBD1
j_call: TRBJ1-5
clone_size: NA
cdr3_nt: TGTGCCAGCGGACAGGGGATTCATAGCAATCAGCCCCAGCATTTT
cdr3_aa: CASGQGIHSNQPQHF

v_call: TRBV29-1
d_call: NA
j_call: TRBJ2-7
clone_size: NA
cdr3_nt: TGCAGCGTTAACGGGAACGGTGGGAACTACGAGCAGTACTTC
cdr3_aa: CSVNGNGGNYEQYF

v_call: TRBV7-2
d_call: TRBD1
j_call: TRBJ2-5
clone_size: NA
cdr3_nt: TGTGCCAGCAGCCCAGGGGGATTCCGGGAGACCCAGTACTTC
cdr3_aa: CASSPGGFRETQYF

v_call: TRBV18
d_call: NA
j_call: TRBJ1-6
clone_size: NA
cdr3_nt: TGTGCCAGCTCACCCGGCGAGGGAGCTAATTCACCCCTCCACTTT
cdr3_aa: CASSPGEGANSPLHF

v_call: TRBV5-1
d_call: NA
j_call: TRBJ2-7
clone_size: NA
cdr3_nt: TGCGCCAGCAGCTTGGACGGGGTTCCCTACGAGCAGTACTTC
cdr3_aa: CASSLDGVPYEQYF

v_call: TRBV25-1
d_call: TRBD2
j_call: TRBJ2-2
clone_size: NA
cdr3_nt: TGTGCCAGCAGTGACGGACTAGCGGACACCGGGGAGCTGTTTTTT
cdr3_aa: CASSDGLADTGELFF

v_call: TRBV7-8
d_call: NA
j_call: TRBJ2-5
clone_size: NA
cdr3_nt: TGTGCCAGCAGCTTAGTGGGCAGCCAAGAGACCCAGTACTTC
cdr3_aa: CASSLVGSQETQYF

v_call: TRBV5-4
d_call: NA
j_call: TRBJ2-6
clone_size: NA
cdr3_nt: TGTGCCAGCAGCCTGAGATGGGGGCGAGGGGCCAACGTCCTGACTTTC
cdr3_aa: CASSLRWGRGANVLTF

v_call: TRBV4-1
d_call: TRBD1
j_call: TRBJ2-2
clone_size: NA
cdr3_nt: TGCGCCAGCAGCCAAGAAGGACAGGGGACCACCGGGGAGCTGTTTTTT
cdr3_aa: CASSQEGQGTTGELFF

v_call: TRBV6-4
d_call: TRBD2
j_call: TRBJ2-1
clone_size: NA
cdr3_nt: TGTGCCAGCAGTGAACTAGCGGGGGACTACAATGAGCAGTTCTTC
cdr3_aa: CASSELAGDYNEQFF

v_call: TRBV27
d_call: TRBD2
j_call: TRBJ2-1
clone_size: NA
cdr3_nt: TGTGCCAGCTGGTCGGCGGGGGGAACCTACAATGAGCAGTTCTTC
cdr3_aa: CASWSAGGTYNEQFF

v_call: TRBV25-1
d_call: NA
j_call: TRBJ1-6
clone_size: NA
cdr3_nt: TGTGCCAGCAGTGATCACCCGGGACTGACTAATTCACCCCTCCACTTT
cdr3_aa: CASSDHPGLTNSPLHF

v_call: TRBV7-9
d_call: NA
j_call: TRBJ2-2
clone_size: few
cdr3_nt: TGTGCCAGCAGCTCCTCGGTAAACACCGGGGAGCTGTTTTTT
cdr3_aa: CASSSSVNTGELFF

v_call: TRBV7-9
d_call: TRBD1
j_call: TRBJ1-1
clone_size: NA
cdr3_nt: TGTGCCAGCAGCTTAGAATCAGGGGGCGCCGTTTCTGAAGCTTTCTTT
cdr3_aa: CASSLESGGAVSEAFF

v_call: TRBV19
d_call: NA
j_call: TRBJ2-1
clone_size: NA
cdr3_nt: TGTGCCAGTAGTAGCCGGGGGGCCACAAATGAGCAGTTCTTC
cdr3_aa: CASSSRGATNEQFF

v_call: TRBV5-4
d_call: NA
j_call: TRBJ2-2
clone_size: NA
cdr3_nt: TGTGCCAGCAGCTTGGGAAGGGACTCAGGAATGGCCGGGGAGCTGTTTTTT
cdr3_aa: CASSLGRDSGMAGELFF

v_call: TRBV6-6
d_call: NA
j_call: TRBJ1-5
clone_size: NA
cdr3_nt: TGTGCGACAGGACAGAGCGAATTAAGCAATCAGCCCCAGCATTTT
cdr3_aa: CATGQSELSNQPQHF

v_call: TRBV6-1
d_call: NA
j_call: TRBJ1-4
clone_size: NA
cdr3_nt: TGTGCCAGCAGTGATCCCTCGTCAGGGCGGACTAATGAAAAACTGTTTTTT
cdr3_aa: CASSDPSSGRTNEKLFF

v_call: TRBV19
d_call: NA
j_call: TRBJ2-2
clone_size: few
cdr3_nt: TGTGCCAGTAGTTGGTCCCCAGCGGCGAACACCGGGGAGCTGTTTTTT
cdr3_aa: CASSWSPAANTGELFF

v_call: TRBV27
d_call: NA
j_call: TRBJ2-3
clone_size: NA
cdr3_nt: TGTGCCAGCAGTCCTAGGCCGACAGATACGCAGTATTTT
cdr3_aa: CASSPRPTDTQYF

v_call: TRBV21-1
d_call: NA
j_call: TRBJ2-5
clone_size: NA
cdr3_nt: TGTGCCAGCAGCAAAGAGTGGCCAGTAAAAGAGACCCAGTACTTC
cdr3_aa: CASSKEWPVKETQYF

v_call: TRBV27
d_call: TRBD2
j_call: TRBJ2-3
clone_size: NA
cdr3_nt: TGTGCCAGCAGTTTTAGCGGGGGTTACTCTAGCACAGATACGCAGTATTTT
cdr3_aa: CASSFSGGYSSTDTQYF